These T cell receptor beta chains were read from a single sample in a study of T cell responses to AZD1222 COVID-19 vaccine. TCRdb's copy holds only in-frame clones and misses some; the assay was immunoSEQ multiplex PCR. The data contain fewer than 150,000 clones, more than 75% of them singletons. Specimen: peripheral blood, collected 28 days after the second AZD1222 dose. All receptors come from an adult who received the AZD1222 COVID-19 vaccine. CDR3s include the opening cysteine and the closing phenylalanine or tryptophan. The D gene is left open where the match is weak. Clone size is given for some rows only: seen once, a few or many times, or a class if the clone is expanded.

cdr3_aa cdr3_nt j_call d_call clone_size v_call cdr3_length
CASSPRQHTEAFF TGTGCCAGCAGCCCACGACAGCACACTGAAGCTTTCTTT TRBJ1-1 . . TRBV11-1 13
CASSRPGMGNQPQHF TGTGCCAGCAGTCGTCCGGGGATGGGCAATCAGCCCCAGCATTTT TRBJ1-5 . . TRBV28 15
CASSVTQAGYTF TGCGCCAGCAGCGTGACACAGGCCGGCTACACCTTC TRBJ1-2 . . TRBV5-1 12
CASSYPGQGALEAFF TGTGCCAGCAGTTACCCGGGACAGGGGGCTCTCGAAGCTTTCTTT TRBJ1-1 TRBD1 once TRBV6-5 15
CATSSIRENEKLFF TGTGCCACCAGCAGTATCCGGGAAAATGAAAAACTGTTTTTT TRBJ1-4 . . TRBV15 14
CASSSRQYEQYF TGTGCCAGCAGTTCCCGACAGTACGAGCAGTACTTC TRBJ2-7 . . TRBV6-6 12
CASSSLTSNEQFF TGCGCCAGCAGCTCTCTGACTAGCAATGAGCAGTTCTTC TRBJ2-1 . . TRBV5-1 13
CASRRSGANVLTF TGTGCCAGCAGGCGCTCTGGGGCCAACGTCCTGACTTTC TRBJ2-6 . . TRBV27 13
CASSHQKGLQPQHF TGTGCCAGCAGTCACCAAAAGGGGCTTCAGCCCCAGCATTTT TRBJ1-5 . . TRBV27 14
CASTDGGRLDEQFF TGTGCAAGTACCGATGGCGGGAGGCTCGATGAGCAGTTCTTC TRBJ2-1 TRBD2 . TRBV19 14
CASSLAAGSGTGELFF TGTGCCAGCAGCTTAGCCGCGGGATCGGGCACCGGGGAGCTGTTTTTT TRBJ2-2 . . TRBV7-3 16